A selection of T cell receptor beta chains follows, all from one sample in a study of blood T cell repertoires in COVID-19. Clones were sequenced by immunoSEQ multiplex PCR, and TCRdb holds only the in-frame ones, with some missing. The table records some 270,000 clones, approximately 90% of them present only once. The specimen sequenced was peripheral blood. The receptors come from a man between 25 and 39 years old with acute or convalescent COVID-19. Both conserved end residues are part of each CDR3. Each record gives: J gene, clone size, V gene, D gene, CDR3 DNA, CDR3 protein. The D gene is left open where the match is weak. A row's size may be missing; if present it is once, few, many or a size class.

j_gene: TRBJ2-7
abundance: NA
v_gene: TRBV19
d_gene: TRBD1
CDR3nt: TGTGCCAGTAGTATCCCCGGACAGGGCCTTCGCGAGCAGTACTTC
CDR3aa: CASSIPGQGLREQYF

j_gene: TRBJ2-3
abundance: NA
v_gene: TRBV11-2
d_gene: TRBD1
CDR3nt: TGTGCCAGCAGCTTAGGGGGACAGGTTCGCACAGATACGCAGTATTTT
CDR3aa: CASSLGGQVRTDTQYF

j_gene: TRBJ1-4
abundance: NA
v_gene: TRBV28
d_gene: NA
CDR3nt: TGTGCCAGCAGTTTGCGGGAAAAACTGTTTTTT
CDR3aa: CASSLREKLFF

j_gene: TRBJ2-1
abundance: NA
v_gene: TRBV30
d_gene: NA
CDR3nt: TGTGCCTGGAGTGGCCAGTCTGGTCTGGAGCAGTTCTTC
CDR3aa: CAWSGQSGLEQFF

j_gene: TRBJ1-1
abundance: few
v_gene: TRBV9
d_gene: NA
CDR3nt: TGTGCCAGCAGCGTAGATCCCGGGGTGGGGAACACTGAAGCTTTCTTT
CDR3aa: CASSVDPGVGNTEAFF

j_gene: TRBJ2-7
abundance: NA
v_gene: TRBV2
d_gene: NA
CDR3nt: TGTGCCAGCAGTGTTATTGGGACAACCCTCCGAGAGCAGTACTTC
CDR3aa: CASSVIGTTLREQYF

j_gene: TRBJ1-4
abundance: NA
v_gene: TRBV28
d_gene: NA
CDR3nt: TGTGCCAGCAGCCCCGCGGGGACAACTAATGAAAAACTGTTTTTT
CDR3aa: CASSPAGTTNEKLFF

j_gene: TRBJ1-6
abundance: NA
v_gene: TRBV4-1
d_gene: TRBD1
CDR3nt: TGCGCCAGCAGATCAGGGACAGCAGATAATTCACCCCTCCACTTT
CDR3aa: CASRSGTADNSPLHF

j_gene: TRBJ1-1
abundance: NA
v_gene: TRBV9
d_gene: TRBD1
CDR3nt: TGTGCCAGCAGCCCCCAGACAGGGTGGGGCGTGAACACTGAAGCTTTCTTT
CDR3aa: CASSPQTGWGVNTEAFF

j_gene: TRBJ1-3
abundance: NA
v_gene: TRBV3-1/TRBV3-2
d_gene: NA
CDR3nt: TGTGCCAGCAGCCAACAGGGGACGGTAGGAAACACCATATATTTT
CDR3aa: CASSQQGTVGNTIYF

j_gene: TRBJ1-2
abundance: once
v_gene: TRBV19
d_gene: TRBD1
CDR3nt: TGTGCCACCCGGGACAGTGAGGATGGCTACACCTTC
CDR3aa: CATRDSEDGYTF

j_gene: TRBJ2-7
abundance: NA
v_gene: TRBV11-2
d_gene: NA
CDR3nt: TGTGCCAGCAGCTTCTGGGCTGACGAGCAGTACTTC
CDR3aa: CASSFWADEQYF

j_gene: TRBJ1-1
abundance: NA
v_gene: TRBV7-2
d_gene: TRBD1
CDR3nt: TGTGCCAGCAGCTCAGACAGGGGGCTTGGTGCTTTCTTT
CDR3aa: CASSSDRGLGAFF

j_gene: TRBJ2-7
abundance: NA
v_gene: TRBV6-5
d_gene: TRBD1
CDR3nt: TGTGCCAGCAGGCCCGGGACAGTTAACGAGCAGTACTTC
CDR3aa: CASRPGTVNEQYF

j_gene: TRBJ2-4
abundance: NA
v_gene: TRBV11-2
d_gene: TRBD2
CDR3nt: TGTGCCAGCAGCTTAGTACTCGGGCTAGCGGGAGTAAACATTCAGTACTTC
CDR3aa: CASSLVLGLAGVNIQYF

j_gene: TRBJ2-2
abundance: NA
v_gene: TRBV5-6
d_gene: NA
CDR3nt: TGTGCCAGCAGCTTGTCTTGGGGGGACACCGGGGAGCTGTTTTTT
CDR3aa: CASSLSWGDTGELFF

j_gene: TRBJ2-7
abundance: NA
v_gene: TRBV28
d_gene: NA
CDR3nt: TGTGCCAGCAGCCACAGTGGCTACGAGCAGTACTTC
CDR3aa: CASSHSGYEQYF

j_gene: TRBJ2-1
abundance: once
v_gene: TRBV6-4
d_gene: TRBD2
CDR3nt: TGTGCCAGCAGTGCACTAGCGGGAGTGGGTGAGCAGTTCTTC
CDR3aa: CASSALAGVGEQFF